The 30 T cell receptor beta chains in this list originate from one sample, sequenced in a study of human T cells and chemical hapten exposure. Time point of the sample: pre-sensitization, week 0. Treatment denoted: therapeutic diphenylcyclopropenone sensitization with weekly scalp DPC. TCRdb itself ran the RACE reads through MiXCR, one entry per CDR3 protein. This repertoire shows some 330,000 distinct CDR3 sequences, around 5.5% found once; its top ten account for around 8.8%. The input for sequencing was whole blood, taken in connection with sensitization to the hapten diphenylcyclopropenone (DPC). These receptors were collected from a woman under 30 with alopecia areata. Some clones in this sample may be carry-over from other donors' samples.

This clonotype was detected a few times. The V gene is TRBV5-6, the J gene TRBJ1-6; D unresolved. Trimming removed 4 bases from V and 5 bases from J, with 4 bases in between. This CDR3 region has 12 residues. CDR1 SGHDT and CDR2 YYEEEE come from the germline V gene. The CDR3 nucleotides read TGTGCCAGCAGCGGCAATAATTCACCCCTCCACTTT. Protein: CASSGNNSPLHF. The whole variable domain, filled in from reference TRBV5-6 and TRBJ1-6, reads DAGVTQSPTHLIKTRGQQVTLRCSPKSGHDTVSWYQQALGQGPQFIFQYYEEEERQRGNFPDRFSGHQFPNYSSELNVNALLLGDSALYLCASSGNNSPLHFGNGTRLTVT.

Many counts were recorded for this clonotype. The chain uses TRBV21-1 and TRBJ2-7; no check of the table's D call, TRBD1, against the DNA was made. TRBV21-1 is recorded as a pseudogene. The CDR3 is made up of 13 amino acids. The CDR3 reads CASSDGTRYEQYF. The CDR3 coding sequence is TGTGCCAGCAGCGACGGCACCCGGTACGAGCAGTACTTC.

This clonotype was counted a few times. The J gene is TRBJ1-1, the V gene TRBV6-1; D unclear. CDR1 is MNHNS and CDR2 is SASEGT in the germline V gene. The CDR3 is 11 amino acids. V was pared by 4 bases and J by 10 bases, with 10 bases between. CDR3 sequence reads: CASSVSLLAFF. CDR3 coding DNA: TGTGCCAGCAGTGTATCGCTGCTAGCTTTCTTT.

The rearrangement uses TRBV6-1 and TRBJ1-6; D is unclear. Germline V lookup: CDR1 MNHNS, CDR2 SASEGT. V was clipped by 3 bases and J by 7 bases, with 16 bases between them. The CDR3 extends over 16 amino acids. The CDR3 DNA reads TGTGCCAGCAGTGAGGACTGGGCATCGGGCAATTCACCCCTCCACTTT. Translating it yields CASSEDWASGNSPLHF.

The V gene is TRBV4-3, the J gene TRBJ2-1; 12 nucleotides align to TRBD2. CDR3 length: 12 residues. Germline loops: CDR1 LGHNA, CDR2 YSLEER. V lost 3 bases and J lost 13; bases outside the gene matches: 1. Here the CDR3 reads CASSQTSGRQFF. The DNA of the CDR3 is TGCGCCAGCAGCCAGACTAGCGGGAGACAGTTCTTC.

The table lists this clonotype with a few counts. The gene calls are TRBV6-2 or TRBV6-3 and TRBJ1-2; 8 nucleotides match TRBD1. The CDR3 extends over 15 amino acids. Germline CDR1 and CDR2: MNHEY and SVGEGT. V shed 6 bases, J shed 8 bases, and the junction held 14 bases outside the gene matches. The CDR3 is CASSRATGVLNGYTF. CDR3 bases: TGTGCCAGCAGCCGCGCGACAGGGGTACTCAACGGCTACACCTTC.

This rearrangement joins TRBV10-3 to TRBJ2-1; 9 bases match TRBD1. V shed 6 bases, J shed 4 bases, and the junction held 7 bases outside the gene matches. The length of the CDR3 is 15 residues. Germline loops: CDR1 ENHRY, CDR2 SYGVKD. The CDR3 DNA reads TGTGCCATCAGCCCTAGGGACAGGGATTACAATGAGCAGTTCTTC. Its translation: CAISPRDRDYNEQFF.

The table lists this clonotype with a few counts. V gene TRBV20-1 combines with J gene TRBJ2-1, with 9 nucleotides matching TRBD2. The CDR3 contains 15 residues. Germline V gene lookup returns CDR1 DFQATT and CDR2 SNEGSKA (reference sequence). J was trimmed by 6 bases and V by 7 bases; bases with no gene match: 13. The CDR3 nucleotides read TGCAGTGGGAGACAGGCGGGGGGGGATCTCAATGAGCAGTTCTTC. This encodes CSGRQAGGDLNEQFF.

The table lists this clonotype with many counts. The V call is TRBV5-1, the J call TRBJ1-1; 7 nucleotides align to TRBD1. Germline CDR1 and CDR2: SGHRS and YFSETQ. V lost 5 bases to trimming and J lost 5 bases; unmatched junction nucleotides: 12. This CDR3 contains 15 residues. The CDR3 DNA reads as TGCGCCAGCAGTCTCCGGGCAGGGGGACAGACTGAAGCTTTCTTT. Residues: CASSLRAGGQTEAFF.

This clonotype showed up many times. As DNA, the CDR3 is TGTGCCAGCAGTTACCCGGATCGGGGTGGAAAACTGTTTTTT. Amino acid sequence: CASSYPDRGGKLFF. This rearrangement joins TRBV28 to TRBJ1-4, with no clear D. This CDR3 spans 14 amino acids. Germline CDR1 MDHEN, CDR2 SYDVKM. V lost 4 bases and J 10 bases, leaving 16 bases between the germline ends.

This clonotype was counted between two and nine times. CDR3 sequence reads: CASSELLSPGGQYF. The CDR3 coding sequence is TGTGCCAGCAGTGAGCTCTTATCTCCCGGCGGGCAGTACTTC. The J gene is TRBJ2-7, the V gene TRBV2; no clear D. CDR3 length: 14 amino acids. Germline values: CDR1 SNHLY, CDR2 FYNNEI. Trimming cost V 3 bases and J 9 bases, with 18 bases left between them.

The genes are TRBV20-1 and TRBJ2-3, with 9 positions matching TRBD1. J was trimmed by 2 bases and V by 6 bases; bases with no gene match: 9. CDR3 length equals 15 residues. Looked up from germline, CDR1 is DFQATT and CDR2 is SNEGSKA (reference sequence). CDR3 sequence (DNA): TGCAGTGCAAAGTCGGGACAGGGTTACACAGATACGCAGTATTTT. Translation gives CSAKSGQGYTDTQYF.

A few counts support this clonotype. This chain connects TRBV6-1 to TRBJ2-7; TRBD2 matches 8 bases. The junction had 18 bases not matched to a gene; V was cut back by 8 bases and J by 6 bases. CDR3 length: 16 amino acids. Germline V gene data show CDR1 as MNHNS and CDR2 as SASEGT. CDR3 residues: CASVLRGGQVRSEQYF. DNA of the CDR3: TGTGCCAGCGTTTTGCGCGGGGGGCAGGTTAGAAGCGAGCAGTACTTC.

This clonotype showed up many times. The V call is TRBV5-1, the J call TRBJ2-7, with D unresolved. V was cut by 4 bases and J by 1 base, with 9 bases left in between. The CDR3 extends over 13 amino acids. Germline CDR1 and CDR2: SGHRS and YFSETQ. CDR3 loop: CASSAESSYEQYF. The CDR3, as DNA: TGCGCCAGCAGCGCTGAATCTTCCTACGAGCAGTACTTC.

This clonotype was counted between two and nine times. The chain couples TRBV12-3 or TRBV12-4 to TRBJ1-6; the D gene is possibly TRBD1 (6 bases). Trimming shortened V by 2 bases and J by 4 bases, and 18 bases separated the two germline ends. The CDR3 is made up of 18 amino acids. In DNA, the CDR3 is TGTGCCAGCAGTTTAAGGATAGTGGGGGCAGGATATAATTCACCCCTCCACTTT. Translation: CASSLRIVGAGYNSPLHF.

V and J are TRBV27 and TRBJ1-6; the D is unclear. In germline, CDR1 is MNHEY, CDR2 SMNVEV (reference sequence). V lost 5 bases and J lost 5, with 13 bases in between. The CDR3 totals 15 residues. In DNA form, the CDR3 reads TGTGCCAGCAGTGGCAGCAAGAGCCATAATTCACCCCTCCACTTT. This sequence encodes CASSGSKSHNSPLHF.

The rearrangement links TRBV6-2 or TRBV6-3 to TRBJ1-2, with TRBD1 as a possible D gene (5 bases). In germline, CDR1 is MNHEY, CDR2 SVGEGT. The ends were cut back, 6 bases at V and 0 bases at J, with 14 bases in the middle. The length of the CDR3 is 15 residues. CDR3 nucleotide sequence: TGTGCCAGCAGCCTCCAGGGATCAGCTAACTATGGCTACACCTTC. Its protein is CASSLQGSANYGYTF.

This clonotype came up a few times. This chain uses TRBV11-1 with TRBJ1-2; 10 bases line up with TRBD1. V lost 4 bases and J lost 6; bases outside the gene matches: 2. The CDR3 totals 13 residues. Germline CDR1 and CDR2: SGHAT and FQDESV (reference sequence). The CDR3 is CASSSGTGDGYTF. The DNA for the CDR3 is TGTGCCAGCAGCTCCGGGACAGGGGATGGCTACACCTTC.

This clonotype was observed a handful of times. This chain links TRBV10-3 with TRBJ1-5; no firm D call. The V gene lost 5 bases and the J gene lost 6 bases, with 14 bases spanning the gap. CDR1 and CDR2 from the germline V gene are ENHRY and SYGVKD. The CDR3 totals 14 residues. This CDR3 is CAISPTLIVQPQHF. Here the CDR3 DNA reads TGTGCCATCAGTCCAACATTAATTGTTCAGCCCCAGCATTTT.

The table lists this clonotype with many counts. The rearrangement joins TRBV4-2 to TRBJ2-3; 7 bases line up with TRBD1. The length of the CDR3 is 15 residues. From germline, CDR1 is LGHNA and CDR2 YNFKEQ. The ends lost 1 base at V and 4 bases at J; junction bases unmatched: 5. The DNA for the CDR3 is TGTGCCAGCAGCCAAGGACAGGGTCAGGCAGATACGCAGTATTTT. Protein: CASSQGQGQADTQYF.

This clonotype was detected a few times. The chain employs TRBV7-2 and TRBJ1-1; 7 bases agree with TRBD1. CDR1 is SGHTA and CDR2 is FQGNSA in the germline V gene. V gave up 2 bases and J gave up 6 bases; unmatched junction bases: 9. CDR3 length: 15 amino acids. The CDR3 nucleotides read TGTGCCAGCAGCTTATTGACAGGGATAGTAGCTGAAGCTTTCTTT. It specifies CASSLLTGIVAEAFF.

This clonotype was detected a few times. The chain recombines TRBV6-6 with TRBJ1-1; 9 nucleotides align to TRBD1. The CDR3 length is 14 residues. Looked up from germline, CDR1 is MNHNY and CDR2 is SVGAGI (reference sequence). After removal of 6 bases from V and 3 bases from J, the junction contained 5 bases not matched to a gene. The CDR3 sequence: CASRRQGVDTEAFF. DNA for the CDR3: TGTGCCAGCAGAAGACAGGGGGTCGACACTGAAGCTTTCTTT.

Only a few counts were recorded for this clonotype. In DNA, the CDR3 is TGTGCCAGCAGTCTTACAGCTACCCGCAATCAGCCCCAGCATTTT. It encodes CASSLTATRNQPQHF. V gene TRBV2 combines with J gene TRBJ1-5; D unclear. The CDR3 contains 15 residues. The germline CDR1 and CDR2 sequences are SNHLY and FYNNEI. With 5 bases removed from V and 2 bases from J, the gap between germline ends came to 13 bases.

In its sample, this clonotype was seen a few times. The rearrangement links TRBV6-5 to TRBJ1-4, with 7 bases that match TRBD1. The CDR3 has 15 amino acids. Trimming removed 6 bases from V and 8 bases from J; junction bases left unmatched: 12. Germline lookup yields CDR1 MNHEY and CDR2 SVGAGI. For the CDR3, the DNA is TGTGCCAGCAGCCTCACAGGGGCTGGGGAAGAAAAACTGTTTTTT. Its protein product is CASSLTGAGEEKLFF.

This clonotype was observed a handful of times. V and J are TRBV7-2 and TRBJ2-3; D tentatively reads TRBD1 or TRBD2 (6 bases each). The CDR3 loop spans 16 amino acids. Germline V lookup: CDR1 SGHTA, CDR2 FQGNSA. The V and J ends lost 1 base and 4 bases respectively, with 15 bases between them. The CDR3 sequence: CASSLDLGGVADTQYF. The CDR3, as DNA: TGTGCCAGCAGCTTAGATTTGGGGGGCGTCGCAGATACGCAGTATTTT.

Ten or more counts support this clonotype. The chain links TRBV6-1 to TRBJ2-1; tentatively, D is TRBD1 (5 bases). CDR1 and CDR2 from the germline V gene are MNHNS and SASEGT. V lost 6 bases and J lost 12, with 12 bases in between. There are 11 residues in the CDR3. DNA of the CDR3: TGTGCCAGCAGGGACATCGACCGGCAGTTCTTC. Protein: CASRDIDRQFF.

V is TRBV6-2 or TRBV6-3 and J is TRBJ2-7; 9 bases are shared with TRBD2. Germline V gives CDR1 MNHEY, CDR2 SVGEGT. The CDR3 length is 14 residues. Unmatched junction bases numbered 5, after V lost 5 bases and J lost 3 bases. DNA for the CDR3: TGTGCCAGCAGTAGACTAGCGGAACACTACGAGCAGTACTTC. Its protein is CASSRLAEHYEQYF.

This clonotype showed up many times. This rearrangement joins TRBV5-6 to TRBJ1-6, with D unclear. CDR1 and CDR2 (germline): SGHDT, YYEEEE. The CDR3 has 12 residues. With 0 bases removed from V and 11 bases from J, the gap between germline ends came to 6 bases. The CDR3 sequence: CASSLVGPPLHF. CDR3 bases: TGTGCCAGCAGCTTGGTTGGGCCACCCCTCCACTTT. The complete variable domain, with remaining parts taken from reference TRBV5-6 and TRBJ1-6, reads DAGVTQSPTHLIKTRGQQVTLRCSPKSGHDTVSWYQQALGQGPQFIFQYYEEEERQRGNFPDRFSGHQFPNYSSELNVNALLLGDSALYLCASSLVGPPLHFGNGTRLTVT.

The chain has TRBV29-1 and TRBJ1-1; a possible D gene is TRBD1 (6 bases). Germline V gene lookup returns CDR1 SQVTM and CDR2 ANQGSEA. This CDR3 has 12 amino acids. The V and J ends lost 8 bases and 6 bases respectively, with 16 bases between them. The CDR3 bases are TGCAGCCCTCAGATGAGGGGGGCTGAAGCTTTCTTT. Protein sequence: CSPQMRGAEAFF. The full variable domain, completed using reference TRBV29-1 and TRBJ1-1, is SAVISQKPSRDICQRGTSLTIQCQVDSQVTMMFWYRQQPGQSLTLIATANQGSEATYESGFVIDKFPISRPNLTFSTLTVSNMSPEDSSIYLCSPQMRGAEAFFGQGTRLTVV.

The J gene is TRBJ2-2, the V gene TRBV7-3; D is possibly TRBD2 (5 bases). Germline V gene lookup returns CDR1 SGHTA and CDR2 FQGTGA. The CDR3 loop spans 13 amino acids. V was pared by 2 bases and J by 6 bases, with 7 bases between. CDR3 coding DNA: TGTGCCAGCAGCTTAGAGGGATCCGGGGAGCTGTTTTTT. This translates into CASSLEGSGELFF.